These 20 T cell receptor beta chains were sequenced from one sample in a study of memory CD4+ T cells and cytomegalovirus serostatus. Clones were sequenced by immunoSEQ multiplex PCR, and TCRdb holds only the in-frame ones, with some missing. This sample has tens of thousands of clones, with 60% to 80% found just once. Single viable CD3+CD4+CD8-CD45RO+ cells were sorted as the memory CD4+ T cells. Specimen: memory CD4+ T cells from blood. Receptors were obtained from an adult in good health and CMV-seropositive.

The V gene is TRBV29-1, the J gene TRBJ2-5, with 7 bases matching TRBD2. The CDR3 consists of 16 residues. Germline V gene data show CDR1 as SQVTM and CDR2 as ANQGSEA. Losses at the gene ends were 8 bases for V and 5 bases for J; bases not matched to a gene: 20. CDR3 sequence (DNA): TGCAGCCCCGTCGTGAGGGAGGGATTCGAGGGGGAGACCCAGTACTTC. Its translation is CSPVVREGFEGETQYF.

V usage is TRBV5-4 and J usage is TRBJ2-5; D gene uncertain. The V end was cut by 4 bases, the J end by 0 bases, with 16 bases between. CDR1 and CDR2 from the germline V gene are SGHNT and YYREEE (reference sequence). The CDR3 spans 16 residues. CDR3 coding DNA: TGTGCCAGCAGCCCCGACGTGGAAGGCCACCAAGAGACCCAGTACTTC. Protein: CASSPDVEGHQETQYF.

The CDR3 DNA sequence: TGTGCCAGCTCACCAGAACAGGGGGACGGCTACACCTTC. Translated, it gives CASSPEQGDGYTF. The V call is TRBV18, the J call TRBJ1-2; TRBD1 agrees at 8 bases. This CDR3 comprises 13 residues. Trimming removed 2 bases from V and 8 bases from J; junction bases left unmatched: 4. Germline CDR1 KGHSH, CDR2 LQKENI.

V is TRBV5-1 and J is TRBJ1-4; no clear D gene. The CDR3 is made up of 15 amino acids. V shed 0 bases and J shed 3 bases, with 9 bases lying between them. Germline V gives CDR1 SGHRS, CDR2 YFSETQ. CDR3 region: CASSLVAGSNEKLFF. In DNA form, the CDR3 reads TGCGCCAGCAGCTTGGTGGCGGGATCTAATGAAAAACTGTTTTTT.

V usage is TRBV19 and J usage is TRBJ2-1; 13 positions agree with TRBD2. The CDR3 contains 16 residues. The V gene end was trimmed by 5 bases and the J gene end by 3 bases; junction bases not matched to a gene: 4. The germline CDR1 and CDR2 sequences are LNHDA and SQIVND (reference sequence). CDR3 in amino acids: CASSAGLAGLYNEQFF. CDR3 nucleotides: TGTGCCAGTAGTGCGGGACTAGCGGGGCTCTACAATGAGCAGTTCTTC.

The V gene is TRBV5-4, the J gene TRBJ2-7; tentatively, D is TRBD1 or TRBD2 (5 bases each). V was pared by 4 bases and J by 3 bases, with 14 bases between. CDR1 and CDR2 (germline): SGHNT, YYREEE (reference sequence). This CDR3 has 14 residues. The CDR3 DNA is TGTGCCAGCAGCCCAACCGGGACGAACTACGAGCAGTACTTC. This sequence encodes CASSPTGTNYEQYF.

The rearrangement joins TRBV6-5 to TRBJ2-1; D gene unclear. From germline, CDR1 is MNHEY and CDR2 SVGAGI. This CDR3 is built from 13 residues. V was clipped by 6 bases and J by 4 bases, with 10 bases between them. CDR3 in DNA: TGTGCCAGCAGACCCGGCCTATACAATGAGCAGTTCTTC. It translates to CASRPGLYNEQFF.

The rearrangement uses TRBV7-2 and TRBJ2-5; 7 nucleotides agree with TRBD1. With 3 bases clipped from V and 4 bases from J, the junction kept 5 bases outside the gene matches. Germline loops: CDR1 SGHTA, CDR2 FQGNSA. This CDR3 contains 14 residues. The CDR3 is CASSFRQGGETQYF. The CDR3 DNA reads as TGTGCCAGCAGCTTCCGACAGGGTGGAGAGACCCAGTACTTC. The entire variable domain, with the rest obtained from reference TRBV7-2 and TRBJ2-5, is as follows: GAGVSQSPSNKVTEKGKDVELRCDPISGHTALYWYRQSLGQGLEFLIYFQGNSAPDKSGLPSDRFSAERTGGSVSTLTIQRTQQEDSAVYLCASSFRQGGETQYFGPGTRLLVL.

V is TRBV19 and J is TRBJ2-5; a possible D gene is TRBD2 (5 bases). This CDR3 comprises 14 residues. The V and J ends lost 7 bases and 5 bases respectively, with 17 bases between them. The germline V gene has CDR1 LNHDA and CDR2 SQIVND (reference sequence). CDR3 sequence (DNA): TGTGCCAGTATGCCTGACCCTACGGGGGAGACCCAGTACTTC. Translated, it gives CASMPDPTGETQYF.

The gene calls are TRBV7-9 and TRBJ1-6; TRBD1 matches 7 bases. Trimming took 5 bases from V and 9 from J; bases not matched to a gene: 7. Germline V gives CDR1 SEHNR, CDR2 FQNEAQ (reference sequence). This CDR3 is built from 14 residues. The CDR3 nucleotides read TGTGCCAGCAGCCGACAGGGTTTTGTTTCACCCCTCCACTTT. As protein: CASSRQGFVSPLHF.

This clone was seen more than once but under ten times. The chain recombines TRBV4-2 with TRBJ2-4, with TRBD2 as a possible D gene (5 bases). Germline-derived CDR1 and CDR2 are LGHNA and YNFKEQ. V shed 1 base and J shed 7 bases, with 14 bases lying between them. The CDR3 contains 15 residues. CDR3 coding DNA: TGTGCCAGCAGCCAAGGCATTTTGAGGGCTAACATTCAGTACTTC. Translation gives CASSQGILRANIQYF.

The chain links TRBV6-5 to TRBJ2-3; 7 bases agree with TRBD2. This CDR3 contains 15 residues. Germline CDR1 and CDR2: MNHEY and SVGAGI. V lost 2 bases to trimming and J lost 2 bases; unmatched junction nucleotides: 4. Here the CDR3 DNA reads TGTGCCAGCAGTTACCTGGGGGGGGACACAGATACGCAGTATTTT. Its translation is CASSYLGGDTDTQYF.

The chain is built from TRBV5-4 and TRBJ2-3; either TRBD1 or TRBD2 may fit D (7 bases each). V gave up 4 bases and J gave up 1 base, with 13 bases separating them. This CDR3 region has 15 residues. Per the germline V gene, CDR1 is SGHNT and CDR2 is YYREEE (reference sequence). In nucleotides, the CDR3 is TGTGCCAGCAGCCAGGGGGGGCGTCGCACAGATACGCAGTATTTT. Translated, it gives CASSQGGRRTDTQYF.

CDR3 nucleotide sequence: TGCAGCGTTGAAGGATCAACACAGGGGGCTCAGAATGACTACACCTTC. Amino acid sequence: CSVEGSTQGAQNDYTF. V usage is TRBV29-1 and J usage is TRBJ1-2; TRBD1 matches 9 bases. In germline, CDR1 is SQVTM, CDR2 ANQGSEA. Trimming at V came to 1 base and at J to 10 bases, leaving 16 bases not matched to a gene. CDR3 size: 16 residues.

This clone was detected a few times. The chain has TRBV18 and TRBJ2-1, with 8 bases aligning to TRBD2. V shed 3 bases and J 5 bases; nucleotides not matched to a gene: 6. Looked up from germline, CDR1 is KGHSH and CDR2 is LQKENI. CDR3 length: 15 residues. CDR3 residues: CASSPWRGEDNEQFF. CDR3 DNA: TGTGCCAGCTCACCGTGGCGGGGGGAAGACAATGAGCAGTTCTTC.

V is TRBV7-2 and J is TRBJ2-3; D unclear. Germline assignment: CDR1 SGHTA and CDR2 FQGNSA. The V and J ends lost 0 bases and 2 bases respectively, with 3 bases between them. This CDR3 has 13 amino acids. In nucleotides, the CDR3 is TGTGCCAGCAGCTTAGCGCCCACAGATACGCAGTATTTT. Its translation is CASSLAPTDTQYF.

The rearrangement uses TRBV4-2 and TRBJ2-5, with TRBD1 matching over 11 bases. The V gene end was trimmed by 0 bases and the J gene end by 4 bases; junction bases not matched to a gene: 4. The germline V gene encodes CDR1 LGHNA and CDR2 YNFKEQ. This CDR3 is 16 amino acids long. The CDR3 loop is CASSQDPGQGGETQYF. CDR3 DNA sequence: TGTGCCAGCAGCCAAGATCCGGGACAGGGGGGAGAGACCCAGTACTTC.

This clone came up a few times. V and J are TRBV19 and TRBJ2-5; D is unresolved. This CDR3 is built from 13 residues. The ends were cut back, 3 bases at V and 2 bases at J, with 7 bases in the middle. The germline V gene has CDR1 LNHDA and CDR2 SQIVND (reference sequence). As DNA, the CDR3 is TGTGCCAGTAGTATCAGGCGGCAAGAGACCCAGTACTTC. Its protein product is CASSIRRQETQYF.

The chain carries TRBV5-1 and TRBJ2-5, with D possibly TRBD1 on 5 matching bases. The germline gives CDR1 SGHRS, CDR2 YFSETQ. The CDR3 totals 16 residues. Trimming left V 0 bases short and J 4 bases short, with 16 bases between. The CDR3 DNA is TGCGCCAGCAGCTTGGAAGGGGCACTATCCCGAGAGACCCAGTACTTC. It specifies CASSLEGALSRETQYF.

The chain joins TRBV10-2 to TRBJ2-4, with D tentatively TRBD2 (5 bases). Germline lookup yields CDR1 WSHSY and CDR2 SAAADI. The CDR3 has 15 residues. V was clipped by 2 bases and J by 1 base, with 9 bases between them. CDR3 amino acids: CASSEPGIAKNIQYF. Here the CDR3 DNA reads TGCGCCAGCAGTGAGCCCGGGATCGCCAAAAACATTCAGTACTTC.